The clone carrying this TCR beta chain has at least ten counts. Time point meaning: persistent/refractory GD, antithyroid drugs over 5 years with positive TRAb. Isolated PBMC RNA provided the starting material for the TCR library. In building TCR beta libraries, iRepertoire HTBI primers were used together with Arm-PCR of CDR3 regions. MiXCR, run by TCRdb on the multiplex PCR reads, gives a single entry per CDR3 protein. Among 450,000 or so distinct CDR3 sequences, 20% to 25% were seen once, and the ten largest hold approximately 7.8%. The sample belongs to a study of regulatory T cells in long-lasting Graves disease. Material: peripheral blood mononuclear cells (PBMCs), obtained when the disease was refractory, from a patient treated with antithyroid drugs. This TCR was sampled from a female donor with Graves disease.

The DNA of the CDR3 is TGTGCCAGCACCCCCTCGGGCTACGAGCAGTACTTC. It codes for CASTPSGYEQYF. This chain connects TRBV6-4 to TRBJ2-7; no clear D gene. The CDR3 covers 12 residues. Germline CDR1 reads MRHNA; CDR2 reads SNTAGT. Trimming shortened V by 7 bases and J by 3 bases, and 10 bases separated the two germline ends.